This T cell receptor beta chain was captured by sequencing in a study of T cell responses to AZD1222 COVID-19 vaccine. Clones were sequenced by immunoSEQ multiplex PCR, and TCRdb holds only the in-frame ones, with some missing. The profile shows about 180,000 clones, almost 90% of them singletons. The CDR3 spans 16 residues. V gave up 0 bases and J gave up 1 base, with 12 bases separating them. CDR1 and CDR2 (germline): LGHDT, YNNKEL (reference sequence). In its sample, this clone was seen a few times. Sequences were derived from peripheral blood, sampled 28 days after the second AZD1222 dose. This receptor was identified in an adult who received the AZD1222 COVID-19 vaccine. V is TRBV3-1 (or the pseudogene TRBV3-2) and J is TRBJ1-1; TRBD1 is a possible D gene (5 bases). The DNA of the CDR3 is TGTGCCAGCAGCCAAGACCGGGGGGGGAGGAACACTGAAGCTTTCTTT. It encodes CASSQDRGGRNTEAFF.